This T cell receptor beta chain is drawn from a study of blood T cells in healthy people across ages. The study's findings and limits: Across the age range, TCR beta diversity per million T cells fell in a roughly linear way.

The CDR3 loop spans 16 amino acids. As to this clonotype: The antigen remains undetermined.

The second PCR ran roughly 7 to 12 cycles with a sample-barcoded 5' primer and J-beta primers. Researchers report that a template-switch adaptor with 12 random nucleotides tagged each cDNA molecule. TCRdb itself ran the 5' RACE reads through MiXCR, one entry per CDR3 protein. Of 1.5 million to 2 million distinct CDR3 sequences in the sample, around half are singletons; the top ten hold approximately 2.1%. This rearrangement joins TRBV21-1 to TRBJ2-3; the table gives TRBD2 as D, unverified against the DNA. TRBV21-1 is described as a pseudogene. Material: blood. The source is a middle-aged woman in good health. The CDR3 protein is CAREFASGGITDTQYF. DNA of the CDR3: TGTGCCAGAGAATTTGCTAGCGGGGGGATCACAGATACGCAGTATTTT.